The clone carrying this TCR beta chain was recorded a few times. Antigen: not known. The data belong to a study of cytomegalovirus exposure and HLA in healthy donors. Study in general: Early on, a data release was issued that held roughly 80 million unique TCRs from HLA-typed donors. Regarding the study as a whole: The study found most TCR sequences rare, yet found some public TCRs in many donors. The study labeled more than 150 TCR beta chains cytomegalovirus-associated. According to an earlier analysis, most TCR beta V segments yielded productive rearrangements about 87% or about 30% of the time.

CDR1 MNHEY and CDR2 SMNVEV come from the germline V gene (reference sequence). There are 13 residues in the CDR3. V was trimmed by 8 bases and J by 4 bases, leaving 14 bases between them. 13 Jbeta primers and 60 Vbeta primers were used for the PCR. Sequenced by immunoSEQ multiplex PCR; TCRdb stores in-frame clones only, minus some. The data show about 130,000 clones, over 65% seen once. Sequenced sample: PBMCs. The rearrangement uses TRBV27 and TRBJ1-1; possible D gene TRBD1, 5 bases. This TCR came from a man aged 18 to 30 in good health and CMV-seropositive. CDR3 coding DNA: TGTGCCAGCGGCCTTGCGGGGGGCACTGAAGCTTTCTTT. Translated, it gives CASGLAGGTEAFF.